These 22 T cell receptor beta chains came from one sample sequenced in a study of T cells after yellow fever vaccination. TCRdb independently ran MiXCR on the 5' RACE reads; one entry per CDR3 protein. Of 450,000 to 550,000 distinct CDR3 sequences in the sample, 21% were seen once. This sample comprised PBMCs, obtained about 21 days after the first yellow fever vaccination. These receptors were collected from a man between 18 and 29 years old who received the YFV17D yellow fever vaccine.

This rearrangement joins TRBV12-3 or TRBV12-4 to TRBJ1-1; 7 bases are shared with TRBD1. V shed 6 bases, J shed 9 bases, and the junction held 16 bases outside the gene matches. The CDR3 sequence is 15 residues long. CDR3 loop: CASSNRGRGAGKAFF. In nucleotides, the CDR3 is TGTGCCAGCAGCAACAGGGGACGGGGGGCGGGGAAAGCTTTCTTT.

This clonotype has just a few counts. As DNA, the CDR3 is TGCGCCAGCAGCCAGCGGCAGGGGATTTACAATGAAAAACTGTTTTTT. This sequence encodes CASSQRQGIYNEKLFF. J is TRBJ1-4 and V is TRBV4-1; tentatively, D is TRBD1 (6 bases). CDR1 is MGHRA and CDR2 is YSYEKL in the germline V gene. With 3 bases removed from V and 5 bases from J, the gap between germline ends came to 16 bases. This CDR3 comprises 16 residues.

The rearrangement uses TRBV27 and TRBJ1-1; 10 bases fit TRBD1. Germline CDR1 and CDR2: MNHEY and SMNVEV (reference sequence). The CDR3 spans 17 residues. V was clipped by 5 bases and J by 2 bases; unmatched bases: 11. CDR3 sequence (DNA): TGTGCCAGCAGTCTTTATTCCGGGACAGGGGTTAACACTGAAGCTTTCTTT. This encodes CASSLYSGTGVNTEAFF.

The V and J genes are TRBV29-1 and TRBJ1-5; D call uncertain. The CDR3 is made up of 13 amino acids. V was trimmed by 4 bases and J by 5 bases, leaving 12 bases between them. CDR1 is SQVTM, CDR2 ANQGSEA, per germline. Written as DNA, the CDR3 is TGCAGCGTTGGCCCAGATTTGTATCAGCCCCAGCATTTT. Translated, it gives CSVGPDLYQPQHF.

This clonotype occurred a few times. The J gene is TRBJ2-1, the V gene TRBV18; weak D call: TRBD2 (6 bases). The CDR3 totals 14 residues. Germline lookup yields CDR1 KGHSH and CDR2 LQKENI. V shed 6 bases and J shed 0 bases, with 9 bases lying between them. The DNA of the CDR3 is TGTGCCAGCTCCCGGGGGAGCTCCTACAATGAGCAGTTCTTC. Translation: CASSRGSSYNEQFF.

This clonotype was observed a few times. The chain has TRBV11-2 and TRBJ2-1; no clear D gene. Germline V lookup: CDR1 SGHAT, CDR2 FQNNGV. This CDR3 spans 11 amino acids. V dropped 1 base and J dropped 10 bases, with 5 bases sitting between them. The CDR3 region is CASSLVQEQFF. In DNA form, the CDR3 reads TGTGCCAGCAGCTTAGTCCAGGAGCAGTTCTTC.

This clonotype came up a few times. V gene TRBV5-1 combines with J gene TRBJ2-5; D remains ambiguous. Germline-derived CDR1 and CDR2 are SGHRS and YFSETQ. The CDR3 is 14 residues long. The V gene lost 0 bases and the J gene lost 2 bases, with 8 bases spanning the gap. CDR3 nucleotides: TGCGCCAGCAGCTTGGCGTCTTGGCAAGAGACCCAGTACTTC. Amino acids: CASSLASWQETQYF.

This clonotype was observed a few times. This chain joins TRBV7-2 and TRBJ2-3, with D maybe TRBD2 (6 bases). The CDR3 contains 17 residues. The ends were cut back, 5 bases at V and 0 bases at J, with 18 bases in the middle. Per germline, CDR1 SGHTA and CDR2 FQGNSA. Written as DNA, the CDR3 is TGTGCCAGCAGCCTACCCAACGAGCGGGCTAGCACAGATACGCAGTATTTT. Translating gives CASSLPNERASTDTQYF. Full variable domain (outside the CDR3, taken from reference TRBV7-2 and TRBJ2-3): GAGVSQSPSNKVTEKGKDVELRCDPISGHTALYWYRQSLGQGLEFLIYFQGNSAPDKSGLPSDRFSAERTGGSVSTLTIQRTQQEDSAVYLCASSLPNERASTDTQYFGPGTRLTVL.

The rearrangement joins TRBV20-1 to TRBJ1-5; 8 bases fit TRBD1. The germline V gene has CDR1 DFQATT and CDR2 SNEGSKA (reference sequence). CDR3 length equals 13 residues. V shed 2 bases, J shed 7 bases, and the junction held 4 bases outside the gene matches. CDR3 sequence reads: CSARRQGAQPQHF. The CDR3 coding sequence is TGCAGTGCTAGAAGGCAGGGGGCACAGCCCCAGCATTTT.

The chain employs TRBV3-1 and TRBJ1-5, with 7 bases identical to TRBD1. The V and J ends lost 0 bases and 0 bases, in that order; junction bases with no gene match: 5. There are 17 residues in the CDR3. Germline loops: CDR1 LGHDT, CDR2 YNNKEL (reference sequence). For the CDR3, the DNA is TGTGCCAGCAGCCAAGACCAGACAGGGTTTAGCAATCAGCCCCAGCATTTT. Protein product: CASSQDQTGFSNQPQHF.

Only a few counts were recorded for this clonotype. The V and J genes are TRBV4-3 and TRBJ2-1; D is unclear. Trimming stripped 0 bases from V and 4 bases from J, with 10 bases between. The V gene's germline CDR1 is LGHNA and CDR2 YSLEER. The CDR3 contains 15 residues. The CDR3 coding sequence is TGCGCCAGCAGCCAAGAAATCCCCACTTACAATGAGCAGTTCTTC. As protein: CASSQEIPTYNEQFF.

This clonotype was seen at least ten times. CDR3 nucleotides: TGTGCCAGCAGCTATGACAGGGTTGCCTACAATGAGCAGTTCTTC. It specifies CASSYDRVAYNEQFF. The J gene is TRBJ2-1, the V gene TRBV12-3 or TRBV12-4; 7 nucleotides match TRBD1. The CDR3 extends over 15 amino acids. J gave up 2 bases and V 6 bases, and 7 bases lay outside the gene matches.

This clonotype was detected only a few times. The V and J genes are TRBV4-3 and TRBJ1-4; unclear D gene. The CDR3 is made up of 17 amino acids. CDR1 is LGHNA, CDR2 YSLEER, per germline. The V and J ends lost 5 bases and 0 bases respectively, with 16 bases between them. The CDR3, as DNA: TGCGCCAGCAGCTTTACAGCTTTCGATGCAACTAATGAAAAACTGTTTTTT. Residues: CASSFTAFDATNEKLFF.

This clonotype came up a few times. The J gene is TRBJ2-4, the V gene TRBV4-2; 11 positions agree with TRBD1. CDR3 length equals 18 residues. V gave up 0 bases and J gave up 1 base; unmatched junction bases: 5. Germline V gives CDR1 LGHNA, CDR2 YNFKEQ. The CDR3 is CASSQEDRGPSAKNIQYF. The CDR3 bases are TGTGCCAGCAGCCAAGAGGACAGGGGGCCGTCGGCCAAAAACATTCAGTACTTC.

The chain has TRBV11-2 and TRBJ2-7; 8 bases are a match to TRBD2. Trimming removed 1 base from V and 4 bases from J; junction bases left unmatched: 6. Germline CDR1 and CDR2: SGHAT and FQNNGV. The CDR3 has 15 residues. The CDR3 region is CASSLGRGVMYEQYF. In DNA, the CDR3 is TGTGCCAGCAGCTTAGGGCGGGGGGTGATGTACGAGCAGTACTTC.

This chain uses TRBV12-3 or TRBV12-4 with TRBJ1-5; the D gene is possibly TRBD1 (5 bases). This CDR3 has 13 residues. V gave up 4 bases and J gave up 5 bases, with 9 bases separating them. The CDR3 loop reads CASSWDGDQPQHF. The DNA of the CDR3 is TGTGCCAGCAGTTGGGACGGCGATCAGCCCCAGCATTTT.

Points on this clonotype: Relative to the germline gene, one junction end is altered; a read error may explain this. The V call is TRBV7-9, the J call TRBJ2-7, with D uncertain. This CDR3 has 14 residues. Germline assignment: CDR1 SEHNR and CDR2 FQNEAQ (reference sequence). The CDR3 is CASSLMGYSNEQYF. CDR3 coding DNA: TGTGCCAGCAGCTTAATGGGCTACTCCAACGAGCAGTACTTC. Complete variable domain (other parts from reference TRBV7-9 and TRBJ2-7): DTGVSQNPRHKITKRGQNVTFRCDPISEHNRLYWYRQTLGQGPEFLTYFQNEAQLEKSRLLSDRFSAERPKGSFSTLEIQRTEQGDSAMYLCASSLMGYSNEQYFGPGTRLTVT.

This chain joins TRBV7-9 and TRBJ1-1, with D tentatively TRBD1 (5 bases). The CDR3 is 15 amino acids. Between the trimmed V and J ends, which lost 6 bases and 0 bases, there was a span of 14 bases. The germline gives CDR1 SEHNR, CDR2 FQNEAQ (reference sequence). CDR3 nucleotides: TGTGCCAGCAGGGCATCCCGGGGCCTGAACACTGAAGCTTTCTTT. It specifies CASRASRGLNTEAFF. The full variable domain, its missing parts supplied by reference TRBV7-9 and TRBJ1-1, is DTGVSQNPRHKITKRGQNVTFRCDPISEHNRLYWYRQTLGQGPEFLTYFQNEAQLEKSRLLSDRFSAERPKGSFSTLEIQRTEQGDSAMYLCASRASRGLNTEAFFGQGTRLTVV.

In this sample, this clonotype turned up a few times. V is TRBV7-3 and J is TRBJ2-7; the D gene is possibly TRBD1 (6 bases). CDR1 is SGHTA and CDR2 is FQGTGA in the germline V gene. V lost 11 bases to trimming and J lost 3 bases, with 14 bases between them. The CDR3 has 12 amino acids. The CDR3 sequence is CAGCRDNYEQYF. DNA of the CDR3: TGTGCCGGATGCAGGGACAACTACGAGCAGTACTTC. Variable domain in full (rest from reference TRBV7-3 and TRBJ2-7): GAGVSQTPSNKVTEKGKYVELRCDPISGHTALYWYRQSLGQGPEFLIYFQGTGAADDSGLPNDRFFAVRPEGSVSTLKIQRTERGDSAVYLCAGCRDNYEQYFGPGTRLTVT.

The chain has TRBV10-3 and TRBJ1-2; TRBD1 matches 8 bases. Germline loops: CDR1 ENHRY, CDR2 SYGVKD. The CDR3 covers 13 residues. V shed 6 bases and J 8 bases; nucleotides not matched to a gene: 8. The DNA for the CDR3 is TGTGCCATCAGGGCCGACAGGGGATCCGGCTACACCTTC. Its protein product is CAIRADRGSGYTF.

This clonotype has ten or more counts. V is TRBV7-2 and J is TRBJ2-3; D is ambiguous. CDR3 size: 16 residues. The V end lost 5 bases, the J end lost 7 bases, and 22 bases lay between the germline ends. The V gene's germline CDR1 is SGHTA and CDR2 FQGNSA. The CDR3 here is CASSRPRLEVVHTQYF. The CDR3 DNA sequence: TGTGCCAGCAGCCGACCTCGGCTAGAGGTCGTACATACGCAGTATTTT. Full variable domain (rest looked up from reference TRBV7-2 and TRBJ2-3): GAGVSQSPSNKVTEKGKDVELRCDPISGHTALYWYRQSLGQGLEFLIYFQGNSAPDKSGLPSDRFSAERTGGSVSTLTIQRTQQEDSAVYLCASSRPRLEVVHTQYFGPGTRLTVL.

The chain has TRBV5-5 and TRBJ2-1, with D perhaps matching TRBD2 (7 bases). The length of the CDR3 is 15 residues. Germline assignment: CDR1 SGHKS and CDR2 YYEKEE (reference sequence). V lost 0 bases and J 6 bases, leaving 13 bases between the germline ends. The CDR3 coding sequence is TGTGCCAGCAGCTTGGATGGGGGGGCTACCAATGAGCAGTTCTTC. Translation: CASSLDGGATNEQFF.